Sequencing of this T cell receptor beta chain was carried out in a study of spatial heterogeneity in lung cancer. This clonotype was counted at least ten times. Indicated time point: blood at routine non-recurrence follow-up after resection. Germline V gene lookup returns CDR1 KGHSH and CDR2 LQKENI. The germline V and J ends were trimmed by 4 bases and 1 base, with 14 bases remaining between them. This CDR3 region has 16 residues. TCRdb re-called the 5' RACE reads with MiXCR, one entry per CDR3 protein. In the table there are roughly 70,000 distinct CDR3 sequences, around 8.9% of which are singletons.

Sequencing was performed on PBMCs, taken at follow-up. This receptor was obtained from a female donor with early-stage non-small cell lung cancer. The J gene is TRBJ1-5, the V gene TRBV18; no firm D call. CDR3 in DNA: TGTGCCAGCTCACAGGGCGGTTTTGGGAGCAATCAGCCCCAGCATTTT. Protein product: CASSQGGFGSNQPQHF.